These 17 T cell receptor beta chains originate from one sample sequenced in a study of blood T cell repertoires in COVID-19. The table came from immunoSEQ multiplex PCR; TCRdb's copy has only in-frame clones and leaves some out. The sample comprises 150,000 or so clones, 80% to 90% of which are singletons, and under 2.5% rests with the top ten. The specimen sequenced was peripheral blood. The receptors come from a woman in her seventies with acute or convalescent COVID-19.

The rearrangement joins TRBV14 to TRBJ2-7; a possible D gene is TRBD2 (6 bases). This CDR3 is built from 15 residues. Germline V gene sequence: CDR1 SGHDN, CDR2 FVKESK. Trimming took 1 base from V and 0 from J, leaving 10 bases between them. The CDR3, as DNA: TGTGCCAGCAGCCAAGCGGGACTCCGCTCCTACGAGCAGTACGTC. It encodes CASSQAGLRSYEQYV.

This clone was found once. The CDR3, as DNA: TGTGCCAGCTCACCACTTCCCCCCCTCGGACAGGTGACCCAGCCCCAGCATTTT. It yields the protein CASSPLPPLGQVTQPQHF. The chain combines TRBV18 with TRBJ1-5; TRBD1 matches at 7 bases. Trimming removed 1 base from V and 7 bases from J; junction bases left unmatched: 16. This CDR3 region has 18 residues. Looked up from germline, CDR1 is KGHSH and CDR2 is LQKENI.

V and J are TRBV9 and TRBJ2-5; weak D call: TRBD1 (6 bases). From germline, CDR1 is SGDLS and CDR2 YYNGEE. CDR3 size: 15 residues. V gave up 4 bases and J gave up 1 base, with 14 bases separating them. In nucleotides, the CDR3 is TGTGCCAGCAGCTTTAACCCGGACAGCCAAGAGACCCAGTACTTC. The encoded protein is CASSFNPDSQETQYF.

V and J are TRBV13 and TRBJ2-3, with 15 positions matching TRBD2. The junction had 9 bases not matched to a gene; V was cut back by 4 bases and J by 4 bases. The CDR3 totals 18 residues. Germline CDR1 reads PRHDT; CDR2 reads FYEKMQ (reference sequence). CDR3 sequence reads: CASSSGTSGGKFSDTQYF. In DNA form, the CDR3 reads TGTGCCAGCAGCTCCGGGACTAGCGGGGGGAAATTCTCAGATACGCAGTATTTT.

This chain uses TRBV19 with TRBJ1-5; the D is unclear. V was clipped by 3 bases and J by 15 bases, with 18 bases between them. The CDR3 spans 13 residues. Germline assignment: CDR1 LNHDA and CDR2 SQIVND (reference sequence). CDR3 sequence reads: CASSMGPGREGHF. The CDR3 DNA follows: TGTGCCAGTAGTATGGGCCCAGGCCGGGAAGGGCATTTT. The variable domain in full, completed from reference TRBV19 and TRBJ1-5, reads DGGITQSPKYLFRKEGQNVTLSCEQNLNHDAMYWYRQDPGQGLRLIYYSQIVNDFQKGDIAEGYSVSREKKESFPLTVTSAQKNPTAFYLCASSMGPGREGHFGDGTRLSIL.

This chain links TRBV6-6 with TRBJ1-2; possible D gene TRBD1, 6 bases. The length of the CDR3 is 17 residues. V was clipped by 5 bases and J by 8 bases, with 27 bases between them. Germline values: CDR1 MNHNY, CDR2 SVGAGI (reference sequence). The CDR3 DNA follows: TGTGCCAGCAGTCCATTGACGGGGGGGGCTCGGAGAGAGGGCTACACCTTC. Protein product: CASSPLTGGARREGYTF.

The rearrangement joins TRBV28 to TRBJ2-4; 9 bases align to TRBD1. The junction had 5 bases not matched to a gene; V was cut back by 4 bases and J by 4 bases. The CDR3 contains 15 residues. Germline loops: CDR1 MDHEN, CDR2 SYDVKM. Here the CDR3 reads CASSSSGQGKNIQYF. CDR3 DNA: TGTGCCAGCAGTTCGTCAGGACAGGGGAAAAACATTCAGTACTTC.

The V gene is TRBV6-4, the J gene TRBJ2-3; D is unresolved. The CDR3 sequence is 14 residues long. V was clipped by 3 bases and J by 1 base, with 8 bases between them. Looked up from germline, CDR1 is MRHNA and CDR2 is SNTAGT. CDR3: CASSEASRTDTQYF. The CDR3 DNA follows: TGTGCCAGCAGTGAGGCCTCTCGCACAGATACGCAGTATTTT.

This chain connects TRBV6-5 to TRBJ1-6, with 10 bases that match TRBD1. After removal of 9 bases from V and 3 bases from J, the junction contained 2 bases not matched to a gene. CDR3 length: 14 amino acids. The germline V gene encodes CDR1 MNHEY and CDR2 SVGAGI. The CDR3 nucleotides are TGTGCCAGTGGGACAGGGGACTATAATTCACCCCTCCACTTT. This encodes CASGTGDYNSPLHF.

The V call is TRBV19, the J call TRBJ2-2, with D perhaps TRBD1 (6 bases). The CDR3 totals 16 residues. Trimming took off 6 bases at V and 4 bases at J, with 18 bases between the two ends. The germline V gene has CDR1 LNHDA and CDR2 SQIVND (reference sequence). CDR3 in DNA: TGTGCCAGTAGACCGCCAGGACAGAGCGGCACCGGGGAGCTGTTTTTT. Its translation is CASRPPGQSGTGELFF. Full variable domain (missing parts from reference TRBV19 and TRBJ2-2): DGGITQSPKYLFRKEGQNVTLSCEQNLNHDAMYWYRQDPGQGLRLIYYSQIVNDFQKGDIAEGYSVSREKKESFPLTVTSAQKNPTAFYLCASRPPGQSGTGELFFGEGSRLTVL.

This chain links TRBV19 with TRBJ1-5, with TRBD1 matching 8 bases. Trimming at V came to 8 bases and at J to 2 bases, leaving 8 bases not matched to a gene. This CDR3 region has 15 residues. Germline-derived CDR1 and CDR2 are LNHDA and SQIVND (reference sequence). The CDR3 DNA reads TGTGCCAGTCACAGGGGGGACTGGGGCAATCAGCCCCAGCATTTT. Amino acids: CASHRGDWGNQPQHF.

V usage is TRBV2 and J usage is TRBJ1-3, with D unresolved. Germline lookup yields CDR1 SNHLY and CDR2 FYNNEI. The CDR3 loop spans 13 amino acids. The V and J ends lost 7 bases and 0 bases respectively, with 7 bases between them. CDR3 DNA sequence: TGTGCCAGCAAGGGAGACTCTGGAAACACCATATATTTT. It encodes CASKGDSGNTIYF.

CDR3 sequence (DNA): TGTGCCAGCAGCTTAGAGGGACTAGTTACGCAGTATTTT. It codes for CASSLEGLVTQYF. The chain joins TRBV7-2 to TRBJ2-3; 8 nucleotides agree with TRBD2. In germline, CDR1 is SGHTA, CDR2 FQGNSA. The CDR3 has 13 amino acids. V shed 1 base and J 8 bases; nucleotides not matched to a gene: 2.

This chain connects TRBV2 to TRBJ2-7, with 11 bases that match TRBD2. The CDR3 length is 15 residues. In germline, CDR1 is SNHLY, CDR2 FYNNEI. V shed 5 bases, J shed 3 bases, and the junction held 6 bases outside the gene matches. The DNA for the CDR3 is TGTGCCAGCAGTCCGGGGCTAGCGGGGGGCTACGAGCAGTACTTC. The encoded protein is CASSPGLAGGYEQYF.

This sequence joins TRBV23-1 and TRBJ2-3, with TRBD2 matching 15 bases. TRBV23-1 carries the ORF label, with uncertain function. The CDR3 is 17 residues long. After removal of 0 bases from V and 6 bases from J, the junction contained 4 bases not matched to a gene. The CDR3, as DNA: TGCGCCAGCAGTCAATCCCGGACTAGCGGGGGGGGCGATACGCAGTATTTT. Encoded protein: CASSQSRTSGGGDTQYF.

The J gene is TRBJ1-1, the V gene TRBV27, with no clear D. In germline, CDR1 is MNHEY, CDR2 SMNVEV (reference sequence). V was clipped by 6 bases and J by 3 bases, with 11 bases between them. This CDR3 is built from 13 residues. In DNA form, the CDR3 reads TGTGCCAGCAGCATCCAGGTATACACTGAAGCTTTCTTT. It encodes CASSIQVYTEAFF.

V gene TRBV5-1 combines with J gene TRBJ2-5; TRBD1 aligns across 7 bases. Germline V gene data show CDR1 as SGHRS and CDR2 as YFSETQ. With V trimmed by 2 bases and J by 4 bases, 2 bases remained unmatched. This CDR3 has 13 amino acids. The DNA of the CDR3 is TGCGCCAGCAGCTTAGGGGGCCGAGAGACCCAGTACTTC. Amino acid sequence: CASSLGGRETQYF.